This is a list of T cell receptor beta chains from one sample in a study of cytomegalovirus exposure and HLA in healthy donors. The protocol was immunoSEQ multiplex PCR, while the TCRdb copy is restricted to in-frame clones and leaves out a portion. The sample totals under 150,000 clones; its top ten clones hold less than 3.5%. Sequencing used PBMCs. The receptors derive from a man aged 40-50 years in good health and CMV-seronegative. CDR3s include the opening cysteine and the closing phenylalanine or tryptophan. A D gene is named only where the DNA matches it firmly.

CDR3 length: 14
D gene: NA
J gene: TRBJ2-3
V gene: TRBV27
CDR3 protein: CASSPMFTADTQYF
CDR3 DNA: TGTGCCAGCAGTCCCATGTTTACAGCAGATACGCAGTATTTT

CDR3 length: 13
D gene: NA
J gene: TRBJ1-4
V gene: TRBV10-3
CDR3 protein: CAISESLNEKLFF
CDR3 DNA: TGTGCCATCAGTGAGAGCCTAAATGAAAAACTGTTTTTT

CDR3 length: 12
D gene: NA
J gene: TRBJ1-1
V gene: TRBV18
CDR3 protein: CASSSLSPEAFF
CDR3 DNA: TGTGCCAGCTCCTCTCTAAGTCCTGAAGCTTTCTTT

CDR3 length: 12
D gene: NA
J gene: TRBJ1-2
V gene: TRBV6-5
CDR3 protein: CASSENNYGYTF
CDR3 DNA: TGTGCCAGCAGCGAGAATAACTATGGCTACACCTTC

CDR3 length: 15
D gene: NA
J gene: TRBJ1-1
V gene: TRBV13
CDR3 protein: CASSAHRWSNTEAFF
CDR3 DNA: TGTGCCAGCAGCGCCCACAGGTGGTCGAACACTGAAGCTTTCTTT

CDR3 length: 13
D gene: NA
J gene: TRBJ1-1
V gene: TRBV6-1
CDR3 protein: CASSEYLNTEAFF
CDR3 DNA: TGTGCCAGCAGTGAATATCTGAACACTGAAGCTTTCTTT

CDR3 length: 13
D gene: NA
J gene: TRBJ2-1
V gene: TRBV5-1
CDR3 protein: CASSSRSVNEQFF
CDR3 DNA: TGCGCCAGCAGCTCGAGGTCTGTAAATGAGCAGTTCTTC

CDR3 length: 17
D gene: TRBD1
J gene: TRBJ2-6
V gene: TRBV11-2
CDR3 protein: CASRPGTGKTGANVLTF
CDR3 DNA: TGTGCCAGCAGACCCGGGACAGGGAAGACTGGGGCCAACGTCCTGACTTTC

CDR3 length: 14
D gene: TRBD1
J gene: TRBJ2-7
V gene: TRBV6-5
CDR3 protein: CASSYGQGAYEQYF
CDR3 DNA: TGTGCCAGCAGTTACGGACAGGGGGCTTACGAGCAGTACTTC

CDR3 length: 13
D gene: NA
J gene: TRBJ2-1
V gene: TRBV18
CDR3 protein: CASVVAGANEQFF
CDR3 DNA: TGTGCCAGCGTCGTGGCAGGGGCGAATGAGCAGTTCTTC

CDR3 length: 15
D gene: NA
J gene: TRBJ2-3
V gene: TRBV4-3
CDR3 protein: CASSRGTPLTDTQYF
CDR3 DNA: TGCGCCAGCAGCCGCGGGACCCCGCTCACAGATACGCAGTATTTT

CDR3 length: 16
D gene: TRBD2
J gene: TRBJ2-2
V gene: TRBV7-6
CDR3 protein: CASSSGGEEITGELFF
CDR3 DNA: TGTGCCAGCAGCTCGGGGGGGGAGGAGATCACCGGGGAGCTGTTTTTT

CDR3 length: 16
D gene: TRBD1
J gene: TRBJ1-1
V gene: TRBV7-2
CDR3 protein: CASSLGWGQGDTEAFF
CDR3 DNA: TGTGCCAGCAGCTTAGGATGGGGACAGGGGGACACTGAAGCTTTCTTT

CDR3 length: 15
D gene: NA
J gene: TRBJ1-2
V gene: TRBV7-2
CDR3 protein: CASSFNAATRYGYTF
CDR3 DNA: TGTGCCAGCAGCTTTAATGCGGCGACTCGCTATGGCTACACCTTC

CDR3 length: 15
D gene: TRBD1
J gene: TRBJ2-2
V gene: TRBV7-9
CDR3 protein: CASVEGATNTGELFF
CDR3 DNA: TGTGCCAGTGTTGAGGGGGCGACGAACACCGGGGAGCTGTTTTTT

CDR3 length: 12
D gene: NA
J gene: TRBJ1-1
V gene: TRBV7-9
CDR3 protein: CASSLYLTEAFF
CDR3 DNA: TGTGCCAGCAGCTTATATTTGACTGAAGCTTTCTTT

CDR3 length: 15
D gene: NA
J gene: TRBJ1-5
V gene: TRBV19
CDR3 protein: CASSILGAGNQPQHF
CDR3 DNA: TGTGCCAGTAGTATACTAGGGGCTGGCAATCAGCCCCAGCATTTT

CDR3 length: 15
D gene: TRBD1
J gene: TRBJ2-7
V gene: TRBV4-3
CDR3 protein: CASSQDSGQGYEQYF
CDR3 DNA: TGCGCCAGCAGCCAAGATTCGGGACAGGGTTACGAGCAGTACTTC

CDR3 length: 16
D gene: NA
J gene: TRBJ1-1
V gene: TRBV4-3
CDR3 protein: CASSQAGKGMNTEAFF
CDR3 DNA: TGCGCCAGCAGCCAAGCGGGGAAAGGGATGAACACTGAAGCTTTCTTT

CDR3 length: 15
D gene: TRBD1
J gene: TRBJ1-2
V gene: TRBV19
CDR3 protein: CASKREGAKDYGYTF
CDR3 DNA: TGTGCCAGTAAGCGGGAGGGGGCTAAGGACTATGGCTACACCTTC

CDR3 length: 13
D gene: TRBD1
J gene: TRBJ1-2
V gene: TRBV7-2
CDR3 protein: CASSEGQGHGYTF
CDR3 DNA: TGTGCCAGCAGCGAGGGACAGGGCCATGGCTACACCTTC

CDR3 length: 15
D gene: NA
J gene: TRBJ2-6
V gene: TRBV28
CDR3 protein: CASSPGGGWANVLTF
CDR3 DNA: TGTGCCAGCAGTCCTGGGGGCGGATGGGCCAACGTCCTGACTTTC

CDR3 length: 17
D gene: NA
J gene: TRBJ1-5
V gene: TRBV4-3
CDR3 protein: CASSQDRGLFSNQPQHF
CDR3 DNA: TGCGCCAGCAGCCAAGATCGAGGGTTGTTTAGCAATCAGCCCCAGCATTTT

CDR3 length: 16
D gene: TRBD1
J gene: TRBJ2-3
V gene: TRBV7-2
CDR3 protein: CASSLLGRGMTDTQYF
CDR3 DNA: TGTGCCAGCAGCTTGCTGGGCAGGGGGATGACAGATACGCAGTATTTT

CDR3 length: 13
D gene: NA
J gene: TRBJ2-3
V gene: TRBV6-4
CDR3 protein: CASSVVPGDTQYF
CDR3 DNA: TGTGCCAGCAGTGTCGTCCCAGGAGATACGCAGTATTTT

CDR3 length: 13
D gene: NA
J gene: TRBJ1-2
V gene: TRBV2
CDR3 protein: CASSAGMNYGYTF
CDR3 DNA: TGTGCCAGCAGTGCCGGGATGAACTATGGCTACACCTTC

CDR3 length: 13
D gene: NA
J gene: TRBJ1-1
V gene: TRBV29-1
CDR3 protein: CSPRPPFCTEAFF
CDR3 DNA: TGCAGCCCGAGGCCCCCGTTTTGCACTGAAGCTTTCTTT

CDR3 length: 14
D gene: NA
J gene: TRBJ1-4
V gene: TRBV4-1
CDR3 protein: CASSLITTNEKLFF
CDR3 DNA: TGCGCCAGCAGCCTAATAACAACTAATGAAAAACTGTTTTTT

CDR3 length: 14
D gene: NA
J gene: TRBJ2-3
V gene: TRBV14
CDR3 protein: CASSQAVFTDTQYF
CDR3 DNA: TGTGCCAGCAGCCAAGCAGTATTCACAGATACGCAGTATTTT

CDR3 length: 17
D gene: TRBD1
J gene: TRBJ1-2
V gene: TRBV27
CDR3 protein: CASSFRQGPVANYGYTF
CDR3 DNA: TGTGCCAGCAGTTTTCGACAGGGGCCAGTAGCTAACTATGGCTACACCTTC

CDR3 length: 14
D gene: TRBD1
J gene: TRBJ2-5
V gene: TRBV25-1
CDR3 protein: CASSESRGRETQYF
CDR3 DNA: TGTGCCAGCAGTGAATCAAGGGGGCGAGAGACCCAGTACTTC

CDR3 length: 12
D gene: NA
J gene: TRBJ2-7
V gene: TRBV29-1
CDR3 protein: CSVSGEGYEQYF
CDR3 DNA: TGCAGCGTTTCAGGGGAGGGTTACGAGCAGTACTTC

CDR3 length: 14
D gene: NA
J gene: TRBJ1-1
V gene: TRBV7-3
CDR3 protein: CASSLGGPNTEAFF
CDR3 DNA: TGTGCCAGCAGCTTAGGAGGTCCGAACACTGAAGCTTTCTTT

CDR3 length: 11
D gene: NA
J gene: TRBJ1-1
V gene: TRBV18
CDR3 protein: CASSQEFEAFF
CDR3 DNA: TGTGCCAGCTCACAGGAGTTTGAAGCTTTCTTT

CDR3 length: 15
D gene: TRBD1
J gene: TRBJ2-3
V gene: TRBV9
CDR3 protein: CASSQTGGATDTQYF
CDR3 DNA: TGTGCCAGCAGCCAAACAGGGGGCGCGACAGATACGCAGTATTTT

CDR3 length: 16
D gene: TRBD2
J gene: TRBJ2-3
V gene: TRBV2
CDR3 protein: CASSEEAGAGTDTQYF
CDR3 DNA: TGTGCCAGCAGTGAAGAAGCGGGGGCCGGCACAGATACGCAGTATTTT

CDR3 length: 14
D gene: NA
J gene: TRBJ1-1
V gene: TRBV7-3
CDR3 protein: CASSTTGGGGEAFF
CDR3 DNA: TGTGCCAGCAGCACAACAGGAGGCGGGGGTGAAGCTTTCTTT

CDR3 length: 13
D gene: NA
J gene: TRBJ1-2
V gene: TRBV27
CDR3 protein: CASKERRNRGYTF
CDR3 DNA: TGTGCCAGCAAGGAGCGCCGCAATCGTGGCTACACCTTC

CDR3 length: 14
D gene: TRBD1
J gene: TRBJ1-1
V gene: TRBV10-3
CDR3 protein: CAISPGQGVGEAFF
CDR3 DNA: TGTGCCATCAGCCCGGGACAGGGGGTTGGTGAAGCTTTCTTT

CDR3 length: 14
D gene: NA
J gene: TRBJ2-3
V gene: TRBV5-6
CDR3 protein: CASSLGLPTDTQYF
CDR3 DNA: TGTGCCAGCAGCTTGGGACTGCCCACAGATACGCAGTATTTT

CDR3 length: 15
D gene: TRBD1
J gene: TRBJ1-1
V gene: TRBV7-3
CDR3 protein: CASSLGQGVYTEAFF
CDR3 DNA: TGTGCCAGCAGCTTAGGACAGGGGGTATACACTGAAGCTTTCTTT

CDR3 length: 15
D gene: TRBD1
J gene: TRBJ1-4
V gene: TRBV6-5
CDR3 protein: CASSSTGTGDEKLFF
CDR3 DNA: TGTGCCAGCAGTTCCACCGGGACAGGGGACGAAAAACTGTTTTTT

CDR3 length: 16
D gene: TRBD1
J gene: TRBJ2-5
V gene: TRBV19
CDR3 protein: CASSIGWDRDIETQYF
CDR3 DNA: TGTGCCAGTAGTATAGGATGGGACAGGGATATCGAGACCCAGTACTTC

CDR3 length: 13
D gene: NA
J gene: TRBJ1-4
V gene: TRBV5-1
CDR3 protein: CASSLAQNEKLFF
CDR3 DNA: TGCGCCAGCAGCTTGGCACAGAATGAAAAACTGTTTTTT

CDR3 length: 13
D gene: NA
J gene: TRBJ1-4
V gene: TRBV19
CDR3 protein: CASRQEFNEKLFF
CDR3 DNA: TGTGCTAGCCGACAGGAATTTAATGAAAAACTGTTTTTT

CDR3 length: 17
D gene: NA
J gene: TRBJ1-4
V gene: TRBV7-9
CDR3 protein: CASSYSGRPATNEKLFF
CDR3 DNA: TGTGCCAGCAGCTACTCCGGGAGGCCTGCAACTAATGAAAAACTGTTTTTT

CDR3 length: 17
D gene: TRBD2
J gene: TRBJ2-4
V gene: TRBV4-2
CDR3 protein: CASSQDLTSGGVNIQYF
CDR3 DNA: TGTGCCAGCAGCCAAGATTTGACTAGCGGGGGTGTAAACATTCAGTACTTC

CDR3 length: 16
D gene: TRBD1
J gene: TRBJ2-7
V gene: TRBV6-5
CDR3 protein: CASSYASGTGGYEQYF
CDR3 DNA: TGTGCCAGCAGTTACGCGTCCGGGACAGGGGGATACGAGCAGTACTTC

CDR3 length: 14
D gene: NA
J gene: TRBJ1-1
V gene: TRBV15
CDR3 protein: CATSSPVRTAEAFF
CDR3 DNA: TGTGCCACCAGCAGCCCGGTACGAACCGCTGAAGCTTTCTTT

CDR3 length: 14
D gene: TRBD1
J gene: TRBJ2-5
V gene: TRBV5-1
CDR3 protein: CASSLDRGSETQYF
CDR3 DNA: TGCGCCAGCAGCTTGGACAGGGGGTCAGAGACCCAGTACTTC

CDR3 length: 15
D gene: NA
J gene: TRBJ1-1
V gene: TRBV7-6
CDR3 protein: CASSLGGDRNTEAFF
CDR3 DNA: TGTGCCAGCAGCCTAGGGGGAGACCGGAACACTGAAGCTTTCTTT

CDR3 length: 16
D gene: TRBD1
J gene: TRBJ2-1
V gene: TRBV10-1
CDR3 protein: CASSELRQGDNNEQFF
CDR3 DNA: TGCGCCAGCAGTGAGCTTCGGCAGGGGGACAACAATGAGCAGTTCTTC

CDR3 length: 15
D gene: NA
J gene: TRBJ2-5
V gene: TRBV5-1
CDR3 protein: CASSLEVGVRETQYF
CDR3 DNA: TGCGCCAGCAGCTTGGAAGTCGGGGTGCGAGAGACCCAGTACTTC